These 14 T cell receptor beta chains were sequenced from one sample in a study of control samples from healthy donors and cancer patients (dated by TCRdb to 2019 to 2021). Library preparation used the immunoSEQ multiplex PCR assay. Imported from immuneACCESS, the table was reduced by TCRdb to in-frame sequences with V and J called. These copies leave out some clones; in studies compared against another copy, an unresolved V gene accounts for under half, and the cause of the remainder is not known. The sample table lists about 86,000 clones, 93% of them with a count of one. The ten largest account for approximately 1.5% of the sample. The sequenced sample consisted of blood. These receptors were obtained from a woman aged 25 to 39 in good health.

The genes are TRBV27 and TRBJ1-1; D is unresolved. Trimming pared 0 bases from V and 6 bases from J, leaving 8 bases between. The germline CDR1 and CDR2 sequences are MNHEY and SMNVEV (reference sequence). The CDR3 runs 13 residues. The CDR3 nucleotides read TGTGCCAGCAGTTTATCTCGTCAGTCTGAAGCTTTCTTT. This sequence encodes CASSLSRQSEAFF.

The V and J genes are TRBV11-2 and TRBJ1-2; D not certain. Per the germline V gene, CDR1 is SGHAT and CDR2 is FQNNGV. V was shortened by 7 bases and J by 0 bases, with 15 bases between the two germline ends. The CDR3 is 15 residues long. The CDR3 DNA follows: TGTGCCAGCACCAAGGGTCAGGCAACTAACTATGGCTACACCTTC. Translation gives CASTKGQATNYGYTF.

The V gene is TRBV25-1, the J gene TRBJ2-7; TRBD1 agrees at 9 bases. The CDR3 sequence is 14 residues long. V lost 4 bases and J lost 2; bases outside the gene matches: 3. CDR1 and CDR2 from the germline V gene are MGHDK and SYGVNS. The CDR3 bases are TGTGCCAGCAGTGCAGGACAGGGGACCTACGAGCAGTACTTC. Translating gives CASSAGQGTYEQYF.

The chain combines TRBV7-9 with TRBJ1-5, with D hard to call. Germline V lookup: CDR1 SEHNR, CDR2 FQNEAQ (reference sequence). Deletions cut 2 bases from V and 7 bases from J, with 9 bases between. There are 13 residues in the CDR3. As DNA, the CDR3 is TGTGCCAGCAGCTTATTAGGCGTCCAGCCCCAGCATTTT. This encodes CASSLLGVQPQHF.

CDR3 sequence (DNA): TGTGCCAGCAGCTTCGGGGGGCCCAATTACGAGCAGTACTTC. This sequence encodes CASSFGGPNYEQYF. V gene TRBV7-9 combines with J gene TRBJ2-7, with D possibly TRBD2 on 7 matching bases. CDR3 length: 14 amino acids. Germline V gives CDR1 SEHNR, CDR2 FQNEAQ (reference sequence). Trimming took off 3 bases at V and 4 bases at J, with 13 bases between the two ends.

The chain has TRBV5-1 and TRBJ2-1, with 12 bases lining up with TRBD2. The CDR3 has 14 residues. V was clipped by 7 bases and J by 8 bases; unmatched bases: 7. The germline V gene has CDR1 SGHRS and CDR2 YFSETQ. CDR3 in amino acids: CASCLAGGPDEQFF. For the CDR3, the DNA is TGCGCCAGCTGTCTAGCGGGGGGGCCCGATGAGCAGTTCTTC.

This chain connects TRBV7-9 to TRBJ2-3, with D tentatively TRBD1 (5 bases). Germline V gene data show CDR1 as SEHNR and CDR2 as FQNEAQ (reference sequence). Trimming stripped 8 bases from V and 6 bases from J, with 15 bases between. The CDR3 loop spans 13 amino acids. Here the CDR3 reads CASGQSSSDTQYF. CDR3 nucleotide sequence: TGTGCCAGCGGACAATCATCGAGTGATACGCAGTATTTT.

V gene TRBV3-1 (or the pseudogene TRBV3-2) combines with J gene TRBJ2-3, with unresolved D. In germline, CDR1 is LGHDT, CDR2 YNNKEL (reference sequence). Trimming cost V 1 base and J 6 bases, with 14 bases left between them. The CDR3 consists of 15 residues. CDR3 coding DNA: TGTGCCAGCAGCCAAGTAAACGCTAGAACTGATACGCAGTATTTT. Its translation is CASSQVNARTDTQYF.

V usage is TRBV5-4 and J usage is TRBJ2-4; no reliable D call. Germline loops: CDR1 SGHNT, CDR2 YYREEE (reference sequence). V was trimmed by 3 bases and J by 4 bases, leaving 11 bases between them. This CDR3 comprises 14 residues. The CDR3 DNA follows: TGTGCCAGCAGCTCCTCAGACATAAAAAACATTCAGTACTTC. Translating it yields CASSSSDIKNIQYF.

The chain uses TRBV24-1 and TRBJ1-2; D remains unclear. Germline assignment: CDR1 KGHDR and CDR2 SFDVKD. The CDR3 has 13 residues. V lost 1 base to trimming and J lost 8 bases, with 10 bases between them. CDR3 sequence: CATSDFEGVGYTF. The CDR3 nucleotides read TGTGCCACCAGTGATTTCGAGGGCGTGGGCTACACCTTC.

This clone has a handful of counts. This rearrangement joins TRBV5-4 to TRBJ2-7, with D hard to call. Trimming cost V 1 base and J 6 bases, with 8 bases left between them. CDR3 length equals 12 residues. Looked up from germline, CDR1 is SGHNT and CDR2 is YYREEE (reference sequence). CDR3 in amino acids: CASSLQESEQYF. The CDR3, as DNA: TGTGCCAGCAGCTTGCAGGAGAGCGAGCAGTACTTC.

This clone was picked up one time. The chain is built from TRBV23-1 and TRBJ2-6, with no clear D. TRBV23-1 is placed among ORFs of uncertain function. Trimming pared 0 bases from V and 0 bases from J, leaving 12 bases between. The CDR3 length is 18 residues. The CDR3 spells CASSQSTTASSGANVLTF. In DNA, the CDR3 is TGCGCCAGCAGTCAATCTACCACAGCGAGCTCTGGGGCCAACGTCCTGACTTTC.

The V and J genes are TRBV19 and TRBJ1-1; D is unresolved. Per the germline V gene, CDR1 is LNHDA and CDR2 is SQIVND (reference sequence). The CDR3 spans 13 residues. Trimming shortened V by 5 bases and J by 2 bases, and 9 bases separated the two germline ends. CDR3: CASSLGRNTEAFF. CDR3 DNA sequence: TGTGCCAGTAGTCTAGGGAGAAACACTGAAGCTTTCTTT.

The chain is built from TRBV4-1 and TRBJ2-3; D remains ambiguous. Trimming removed 1 base from V and 4 bases from J, with 6 bases in between. This CDR3 is built from 13 residues. From germline, CDR1 is MGHRA and CDR2 YSYEKL. CDR3 bases: TGCGCCAGCAGCCAAGGAGAGGCAGATACGCAGTATTTT. Amino acid sequence: CASSQGEADTQYF.